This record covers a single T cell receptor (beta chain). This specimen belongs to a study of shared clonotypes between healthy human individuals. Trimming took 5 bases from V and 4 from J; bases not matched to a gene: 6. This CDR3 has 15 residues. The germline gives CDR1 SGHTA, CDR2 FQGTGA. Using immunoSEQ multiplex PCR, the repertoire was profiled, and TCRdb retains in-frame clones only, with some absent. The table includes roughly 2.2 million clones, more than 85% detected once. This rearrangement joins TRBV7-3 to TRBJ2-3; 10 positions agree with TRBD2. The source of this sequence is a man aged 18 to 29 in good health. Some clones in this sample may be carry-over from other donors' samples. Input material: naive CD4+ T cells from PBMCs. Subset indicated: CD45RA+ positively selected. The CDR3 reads CASSPSSGSADTQYF. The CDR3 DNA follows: TGTGCCAGCAGCCCCTCTAGCGGGAGTGCAGATACGCAGTATTTT.